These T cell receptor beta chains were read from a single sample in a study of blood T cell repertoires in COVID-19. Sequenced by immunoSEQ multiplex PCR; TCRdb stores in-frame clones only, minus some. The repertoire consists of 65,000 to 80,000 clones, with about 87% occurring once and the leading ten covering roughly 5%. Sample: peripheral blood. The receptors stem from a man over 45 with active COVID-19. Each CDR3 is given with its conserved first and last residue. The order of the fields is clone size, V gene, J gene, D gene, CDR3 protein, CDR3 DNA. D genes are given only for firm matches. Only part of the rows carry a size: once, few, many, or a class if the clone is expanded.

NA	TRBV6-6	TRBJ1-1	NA	CASTQEGNRAEAFF	TGTGCCAGCACCCAGGAGGGGAATCGGGCTGAAGCTTTCTTT
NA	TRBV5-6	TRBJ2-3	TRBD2	CASSFLPLAGGTDTQYF	TGTGCCAGCAGCTTTCTCCCACTAGCGGGAGGAACAGATACGCAGTATTTT
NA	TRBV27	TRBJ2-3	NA	CASSHLDRGGTDTQYF	TGTGCCAGCAGCCATCTAGACAGGGGAGGGACAGATACGCAGTATTTT
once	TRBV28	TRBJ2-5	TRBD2	CASSLVAGRGETQYF	TGTGCCAGCAGTTTAGTAGCGGGGAGAGGAGAGACCCAGTACTTC
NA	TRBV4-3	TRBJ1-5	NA	CASSQGRGNQPQHF	TGCGCCAGCAGCCAAGGTAGGGGGAATCAGCCCCAGCATTTT
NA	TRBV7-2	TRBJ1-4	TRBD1	CASSLSTGANEKLFF	TGTGCCAGCAGCTTATCGACAGGGGCAAATGAAAAACTGTTTTTT
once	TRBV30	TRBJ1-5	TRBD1	CAWRRSGTGGLSPQHF	TGTGCCTGGAGACGATCCGGGACAGGGGGATTGTCTCCCCAGCATTTT
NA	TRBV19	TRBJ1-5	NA	CASSTSQGLKPQHF	TGTGCCAGTAGTACCTCACAGGGCCTAAAGCCCCAGCATTTT
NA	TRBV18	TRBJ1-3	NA	CASSPARGIRGNTIYF	TGTGCCAGCTCACCAGCGCGGGGGATAAGAGGAAACACCATATATTTT
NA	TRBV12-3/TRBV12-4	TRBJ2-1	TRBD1	CASRGTVYNEQFF	TGTGCCAGCAGGGGGACAGTTTACAATGAGCAGTTCTTC
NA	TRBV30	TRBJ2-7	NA	CAWSPLWARDPPYEQYF	TGTGCCTGGAGTCCTCTCTGGGCACGGGATCCACCCTACGAGCAGTACTTC
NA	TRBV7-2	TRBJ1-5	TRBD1	CASSQDRGDQPQHF	TGTGCCAGCAGTCAGGACAGGGGGGATCAGCCCCAGCATTTT
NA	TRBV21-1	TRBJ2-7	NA	CASTSVPYEQYF	TGTGCCAGCACCTCAGTCCCCTACGAGCAGTACTTC
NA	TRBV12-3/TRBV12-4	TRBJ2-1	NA	CASTPGGPNEQFF	TGTGCCAGCACCCCCGGAGGGCCCAATGAGCAGTTCTTC
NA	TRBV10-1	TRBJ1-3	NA	CASSGYRSSGNTIYF	TGCGCCAGCAGTGGATACAGGAGCTCTGGAAACACCATATATTTT
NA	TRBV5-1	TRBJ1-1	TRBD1	CASSSGQGRTEAFF	TGCGCCAGCAGCTCCGGACAGGGGAGGACTGAAGCTTTCTTT
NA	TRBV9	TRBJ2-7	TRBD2	CASSVGVGSGSHEQYF	TGTGCCAGCAGCGTAGGAGTCGGTAGCGGGAGCCACGAGCAGTACTTC
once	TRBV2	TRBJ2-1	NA	CASSVRGDTPYNEQFF	TGTGCCAGCAGTGTAAGAGGGGACACCCCTTACAATGAGCAGTTCTTC
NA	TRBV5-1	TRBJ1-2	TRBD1	CASSSWTGGDDGYTF	TGCGCCAGCAGCTCGTGGACAGGGGGGGACGATGGCTACACCTTC
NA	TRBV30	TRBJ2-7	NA	CAWSVAGSYEQYF	TGTGCCTGGAGTGTAGCCGGCTCCTACGAGCAGTACTTC
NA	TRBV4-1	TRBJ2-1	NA	CASSSRTADEQFF	TGCGCCAGCAGCTCCCGAACCGCGGATGAGCAGTTCTTC
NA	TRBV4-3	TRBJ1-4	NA	CASSSRQSNEKLFF	TGCGCCAGCAGCTCGCGGCAGTCTAATGAAAAACTGTTTTTT
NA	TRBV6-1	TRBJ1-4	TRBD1	CASSEPDRGRANEKLFF	TGTGCCAGCAGTGAACCGGACAGGGGGAGGGCTAATGAAAAACTGTTTTTT
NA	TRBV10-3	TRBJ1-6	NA	CAISGGDSPLHF	TGTGCCATCAGCGGGGGGGATTCACCCCTCCACTTT
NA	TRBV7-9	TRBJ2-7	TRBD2	CASSLSAGDYEQYF	TGTGCCAGCAGCTTATCGGCGGGAGACTACGAGCAGTACTTC
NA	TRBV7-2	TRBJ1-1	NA	CASNLGEGRTEAFF	TGTGCCAGCAACCTGGGAGAGGGTCGGACTGAAGCTTTCTTT
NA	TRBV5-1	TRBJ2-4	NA	CASSSSTGTSLKVQYF	TGCGCCAGCAGCTCCAGTACAGGGACCTCTCTAAAGGTTCAGTACTTC
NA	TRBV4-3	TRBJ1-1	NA	CASSQDLRGGGTEAFF	TGCGCCAGCAGCCAAGATCTGAGGGGCGGGGGCACTGAAGCTTTCTTT
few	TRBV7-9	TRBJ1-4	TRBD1	CASSVGQGREKLFF	TGTGCCAGCAGCGTCGGACAGGGGAGGGAAAAACTGTTTTTT
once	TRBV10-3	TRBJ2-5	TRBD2	CAISVGGGAETQYF	TGTGCCATCAGTGTAGGCGGGGGGGCGGAGACCCAGTACTTC
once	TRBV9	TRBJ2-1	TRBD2	CASSVEGLVGEQFF	TGTGCCAGCAGCGTAGAGGGACTAGTCGGTGAGCAGTTCTTC
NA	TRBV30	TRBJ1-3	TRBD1	CAWSEGATSGNTIYF	TGTGCCTGGAGCGAGGGGGCAACCTCTGGAAACACCATATATTTT
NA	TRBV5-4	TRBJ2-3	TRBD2	CASSFTSGGRTDTQYF	TGTGCCAGCAGCTTTACTAGCGGGGGCCGCACAGATACGCAGTATTTT
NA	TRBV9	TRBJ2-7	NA	CASSGEGGSAVSDEQYF	TGTGCCAGCAGCGGTGAAGGTGGGTCGGCGGTTAGCGACGAGCAGTACTTC
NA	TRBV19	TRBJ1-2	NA	CASSHQGSGVGYTF	TGTGCCAGTAGTCATCAGGGGAGCGGTGTTGGCTACACCTTC
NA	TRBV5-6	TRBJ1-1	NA	CASSSRHRSAVGNTEAFF	TGTGCCAGCAGCAGCCGACACAGGAGCGCGGTAGGAAACACTGAAGCTTTCTTT
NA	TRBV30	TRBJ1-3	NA	CAGRTGLGNTIYF	TGTGCCGGAAGAACAGGGCTGGGAAACACCATATATTTT
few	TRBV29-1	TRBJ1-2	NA	CSVENPQESGYTF	TGCAGCGTTGAAAATCCACAGGAGAGTGGCTACACCTTC
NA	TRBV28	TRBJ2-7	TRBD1	CASSLSLDRRDSYEQYF	TGTGCCAGCAGTTTATCTCTGGACAGGCGCGACTCCTACGAGCAGTACTTC
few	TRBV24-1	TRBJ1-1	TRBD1	CATIHRGLNTEAFF	TGTGCCACCATACACAGGGGGCTGAACACTGAAGCTTTCTTT
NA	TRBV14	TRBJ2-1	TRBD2	CASRAGGGYNEQFF	TGTGCCAGCAGGGCGGGGGGCGGCTACAATGAGCAGTTCTTC
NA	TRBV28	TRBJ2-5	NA	CASSPWGTTVGGETQYF	TGTGCCAGCAGTCCCTGGGGTACGACAGTGGGGGGAGAGACCCAGTACTTC
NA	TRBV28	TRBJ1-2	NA	CASSRLPAGGSGYTF	TGTGCCAGCAGCCGTCTACCCGCGGGGGGCAGTGGCTACACCTTC
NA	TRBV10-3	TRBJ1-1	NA	CAISESSGNTEAFF	TGTGCCATCAGTGAATCTAGCGGCAACACTGAAGCTTTCTTT
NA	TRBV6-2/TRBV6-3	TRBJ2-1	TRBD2	CASSDGTSGRALSNEQFF	TGTGCCAGCAGTGACGGGACTAGCGGGAGGGCCTTGAGCAATGAGCAGTTCTTC